This T cell receptor (beta chain) was identified in a study of identical twins. General study findings and limits: Its conclusions, products of cross-sectional statistical analysis, did not come from following the same donors. Memory repertoires showed no such pattern, whereas abundant cord blood beta clonotypes carried fewer insertions.

Unique molecular identifiers were in the cDNA, with template-switch universal primer binding. Via MiXCR, TCRdb re-called the 5' RACE reads, giving one row per CDR3 protein. The data hold 450,000 or so distinct CDR3 sequences, with 12% to 15% observed a single time. Remarks on this clonotype: Its specificity is unknown.

Trimming pared 3 bases from V and 8 bases from J, leaving 14 bases between. The CDR3 runs to 14 residues. Per the germline V gene, CDR1 is DFQATT and CDR2 is SNEGSKA (reference sequence). These data were also reused for a study on yellow fever vaccine responses in identical twins.

The source is a woman aged 18-29 years in good health. This sequence joins TRBV20-1 and TRBJ1-6; no clear D gene. Sequenced: CD4+ T cells sorted from blood. CDR3 nucleotides: TGCAGTGCTAGGAACCCTACGGGCGATTCACCCCTCCACTTT. It is translated as CSARNPTGDSPLHF.